This is a list of T cell receptor beta chains from one sample in a study of CD8+ T cells in alopecia areata. Some clones are missing from TCRdb's copy, which holds only in-frame ones; the method was immunoSEQ multiplex PCR. The data hold roughly 150,000 clones, with under 60% observed a single time. This specimen was CD8+ T cells sorted from blood, taken at week 0. The receptors derive from a human donor with alopecia areata. The CDR3 runs from the conserved cysteine through the conserved F or W. The D gene is left open where the match is weak. Clone size is given for some rows only: seen once, a few or many times, or a class if the clone is expanded.

TRBJ1-1,NA,TRBV4-3,NA,TGCGTCAGCAGCCAAGATGGGGGTTACGACACTGAAGCTTTCTTT,CVSSQDGGYDTEAFF
TRBJ1-3,NA,TRBV6-6,NA,TGTGCCAGCAGTTCCGCCCCTGGGTCTGGAAACACCATATATTTT,CASSSAPGSGNTIYF
TRBJ2-7,TRBD1,TRBV19,NA,TGTGCCAGTAGGGGACAGGGGGCCTACGAGCAGTACTTC,CASRGQGAYEQYF
TRBJ1-2,TRBD1,TRBV5-1,NA,TGCGCCAGCAGCTTGGGGCAGGGGGCGAACATTGGCTACACCTTC,CASSLGQGANIGYTF
TRBJ2-7,NA,TRBV5-1,NA,TGCGCCAGCAGCTTATCAGGGAACGAGCAGTACTTC,CASSLSGNEQYF
TRBJ1-1,NA,TRBV6-6,NA,TGTGCCAGCAGTTACTCGAGTTACGCTGAAGCTTTCTTT,CASSYSSYAEAFF
TRBJ1-5,NA,TRBV27,NA,TGTGCCAGCAGCCAGGAGGGGTTGGAGCCCCAGCATTTT,CASSQEGLEPQHF
TRBJ2-1,TRBD2,TRBV7-2,few,TGTGCCAGCAGCCACGAACAGGGACTAGCGGACAATGAGCAGTTCTTC,CASSHEQGLADNEQFF
TRBJ2-7,TRBD1,TRBV4-3,NA,TGCGCCAGCAGCCACGGACAGGGGGTTGGGTACGAGCAGTACTTC,CASSHGQGVGYEQYF
TRBJ1-1,NA,TRBV5-6,NA,TGTGCCAGCAGCTTGTCAGAACAGAACACTGAAGCTTTCTTT,CASSLSEQNTEAFF
TRBJ2-5,NA,TRBV27,few,TGTGCCAGCAAGGGTTGGGGGCTCCAAGAGACCCAGTACTTC,CASKGWGLQETQYF
TRBJ2-7,NA,TRBV30,NA,TGTGCCTTAGGGACGTCAACCTACGAGCAGTACTTC,CALGTSTYEQYF
TRBJ2-7,NA,TRBV5-6,NA,TGTGCCAGCAGCTCGGGCTACGAGCAGTACTTC,CASSSGYEQYF
TRBJ1-1,NA,TRBV30,NA,TGTGCCTGGAGGGGAGGGGACAACACTGAAGCTTTCTTT,CAWRGGDNTEAFF
TRBJ2-1,NA,TRBV29-1,few,TGCAGCGTTGAAGGTATGGCGGGGGCGGACAATGAGCAGTTCTTC,CSVEGMAGADNEQFF
TRBJ2-2,NA,TRBV29-1,NA,TGCAGCGTTCCTCGGGGGACCTACACCGGGGAGCTGTTTTTT,CSVPRGTYTGELFF